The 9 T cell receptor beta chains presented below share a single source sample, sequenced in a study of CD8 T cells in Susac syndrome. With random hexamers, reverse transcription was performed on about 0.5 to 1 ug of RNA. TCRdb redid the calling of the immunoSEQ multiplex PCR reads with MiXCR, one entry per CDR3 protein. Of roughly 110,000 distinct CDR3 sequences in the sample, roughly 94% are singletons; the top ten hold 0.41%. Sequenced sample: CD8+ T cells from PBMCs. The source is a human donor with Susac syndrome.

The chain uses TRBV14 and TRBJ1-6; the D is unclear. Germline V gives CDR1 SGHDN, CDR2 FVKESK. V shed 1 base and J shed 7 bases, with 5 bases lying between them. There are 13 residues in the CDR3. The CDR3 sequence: CASSQVPNSPLHF. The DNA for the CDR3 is TGTGCCAGCAGCCAAGTTCCGAATTCACCCCTCCACTTT. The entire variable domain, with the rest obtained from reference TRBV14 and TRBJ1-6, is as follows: EAGVTQFPSHSVIEKGQTVTLRCDPISGHDNLYWYRRVMGKEIKFLLHFVKESKQDESGMPNNRFLAERTGGTYSTLKVQPAELEDSGVYFCASSQVPNSPLHFGNGTRLTVT.

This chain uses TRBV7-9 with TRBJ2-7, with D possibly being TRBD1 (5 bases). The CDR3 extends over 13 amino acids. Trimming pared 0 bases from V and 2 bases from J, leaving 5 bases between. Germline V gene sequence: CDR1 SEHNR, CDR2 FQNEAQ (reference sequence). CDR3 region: CASSLATAYEQYF. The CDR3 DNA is TGTGCCAGCAGCTTAGCGACAGCCTACGAGCAGTACTTC.

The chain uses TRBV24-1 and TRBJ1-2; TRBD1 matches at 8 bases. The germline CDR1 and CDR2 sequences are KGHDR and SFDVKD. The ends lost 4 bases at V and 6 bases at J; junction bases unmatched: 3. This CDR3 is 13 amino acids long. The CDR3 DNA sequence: TGTGCCACCAGTGACGGACAGGGTGATGGCTACACCTTC. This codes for CATSDGQGDGYTF.

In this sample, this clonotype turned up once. CDR3 in amino acids: CSATPGRDSLYGYTF. CDR3 nucleotide sequence: TGCAGTGCTACCCCCGGCAGGGACTCCCTATATGGCTACACCTTC. The rearrangement joins TRBV20-1 to TRBJ1-2; tentatively, D is TRBD1 (5 bases). CDR1 is DFQATT, CDR2 SNEGSKA, per germline (reference sequence). With 4 bases removed from V and 5 bases from J, the gap between germline ends came to 20 bases. CDR3 size: 15 residues.

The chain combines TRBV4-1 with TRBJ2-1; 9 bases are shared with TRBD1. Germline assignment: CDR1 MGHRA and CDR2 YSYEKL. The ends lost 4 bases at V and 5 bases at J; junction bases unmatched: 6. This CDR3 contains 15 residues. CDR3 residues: CASSLSRTGDNEQFF. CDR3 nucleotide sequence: TGCGCCAGCAGCCTAAGTAGGACAGGGGACAATGAGCAGTTCTTC.

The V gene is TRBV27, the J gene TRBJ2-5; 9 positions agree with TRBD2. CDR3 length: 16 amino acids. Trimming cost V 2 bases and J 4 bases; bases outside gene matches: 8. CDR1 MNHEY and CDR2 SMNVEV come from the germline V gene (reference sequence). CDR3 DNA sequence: TGTGCCAGCAGTTTAAGAGCGGGGGGAGGGCGAGAGACCCAGTACTTC. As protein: CASSLRAGGGRETQYF.

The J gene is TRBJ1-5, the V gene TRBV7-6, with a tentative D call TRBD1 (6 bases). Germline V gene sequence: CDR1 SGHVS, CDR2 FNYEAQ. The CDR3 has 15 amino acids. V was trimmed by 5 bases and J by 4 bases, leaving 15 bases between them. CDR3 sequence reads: CASSPGGRGNQPQHF. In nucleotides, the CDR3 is TGTGCCAGCAGCCCGGGGGGCAGGGGAAATCAGCCCCAGCATTTT.

CDR3 nucleotide sequence: TGCAGTGCTAGAGATAACCGCCGGTTCTACGAGCAGTACTTC. Translated, it gives CSARDNRRFYEQYF. The chain has TRBV20-1 and TRBJ2-7; D remains ambiguous. With 0 bases removed from V and 3 bases from J, the gap between germline ends came to 12 bases. CDR3 length: 14 residues. Germline values: CDR1 DFQATT, CDR2 SNEGSKA (reference sequence).

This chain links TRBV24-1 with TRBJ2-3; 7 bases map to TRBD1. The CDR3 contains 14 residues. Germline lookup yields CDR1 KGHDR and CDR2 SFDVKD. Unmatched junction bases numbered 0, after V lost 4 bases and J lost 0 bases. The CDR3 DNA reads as TGTGCCACCAGTGAAGGGGGCAGCACAGATACGCAGTATTTT. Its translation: CATSEGGSTDTQYF.